This is a list of T cell receptor beta chains from one sample in a study of blood T cell repertoires in COVID-19. Some clones are missing from TCRdb's copy, which holds only in-frame ones; the method was immunoSEQ multiplex PCR. The profile covers 95,000 to 100,000 clones, with approximately 84% appearing a single time and about 10% taken by the ten largest. Sequencing was done on a sample of peripheral blood. Receptors were obtained from a woman older than 75 with acute or convalescent COVID-19. The CDR3 runs from the conserved cysteine through the conserved F or W. A D gene is named only where the DNA matches it firmly. Expanded clones are given a class, and other clones once, few, many or no size at all.

TGTGCCATCAGTGAGGGCCGCAATGAGCAGTTCTTC,CAISEGRNEQFF,TRBV10-3,NA,NA,TRBJ2-1
TGTGCCAGCTCACAGGACAGGGGGCCGGACACTGAAGCTTTCTTT,CASSQDRGPDTEAFF,TRBV18,TRBD1,NA,TRBJ1-1
TGTGCCAGCTCATCTCCAGGGCAAGGCTTGTCGGATACGCAGTATTTT,CASSSPGQGLSDTQYF,TRBV18,NA,NA,TRBJ2-3
TGTGCCAGTTCTGTGGACAGGGACACCGGGGAGCTGTTTTTT,CASSVDRDTGELFF,TRBV7-9,TRBD1,once,TRBJ2-2
TGTGCCAGCAGCCCCACCCGGGGGGTGGGGGAGACCCAGTACTTC,CASSPTRGVGETQYF,TRBV28,TRBD2,once,TRBJ2-5
TGTGCCAGCTCATCCTACCAAGAGACCCAGTACTTC,CASSSYQETQYF,TRBV18,NA,once,TRBJ2-5
TGTGCCAGCAGTTCTCAGGGGGATGGTCAGCCCCAGCATTTT,CASSSQGDGQPQHF,TRBV6-5,TRBD1,NA,TRBJ1-5
TGTGCCAGTAGTATAGTCCGAGGGCTAGGCAATCAGCCCCAGCATTTT,CASSIVRGLGNQPQHF,TRBV19,NA,NA,TRBJ1-5
TGTGCCAGTCTCCCCGGACAGGGGGTTAGAGAGACCCAGTACTTC,CASLPGQGVRETQYF,TRBV28,TRBD1,NA,TRBJ2-5
TGTGCCTCAACGGGGGGGGCTGGTGGGGCCAACGTCCTGACTTTC,CASTGGAGGANVLTF,TRBV19,TRBD2,NA,TRBJ2-6
TGTGCCAGCAGCCAAGTAGGGGATGGAAACACCATATATTTT,CASSQVGDGNTIYF,TRBV14,NA,NA,TRBJ1-3
TGTGCCAGCAGTTTAGTGGGGCGTAATGAAAAACTGTTTTTT,CASSLVGRNEKLFF,TRBV28,NA,NA,TRBJ1-4
TGTGCCTGGAGTAGACACCAAGCCATGTATTTT,CAWSRHQAMYF,TRBV30,NA,NA,TRBJ2-3
TGTGCCAGCAGGGCAGGGGGCGCTCGGACTGAAGCTTTCTTT,CASRAGGARTEAFF,TRBV5-4,TRBD1,few,TRBJ1-1
TGTGCCAGCAGCTCGACTAGTCTCGCGCAGTATTTT,CASSSTSLAQYF,TRBV7-2,NA,NA,TRBJ2-3
TGTGCCAGCAGTGATGGGCAGGGTAACAATTCACCCCTCCACTTT,CASSDGQGNNSPLHF,TRBV6-1,NA,NA,TRBJ1-6
TGTGCCAGCAGTTATTCACTAGCGGGGGGACACTACGAGCAGTACTTC,CASSYSLAGGHYEQYF,TRBV6-2/TRBV6-3,TRBD2,NA,TRBJ2-7
TGTGCCAGCAGCCTCAGGTCCACGGGAAACACCATATATTTT,CASSLRSTGNTIYF,TRBV9,NA,NA,TRBJ1-3
TGTGCCTGGGAACTAGCGGGGGGGAGGAAGACCCAGTACTTC,CAWELAGGRKTQYF,TRBV30,TRBD2,NA,TRBJ2-5
TGTGCCAGCAGCCCCTGGACTAGCGGGGGGGCCTGGAATGAGCAGTTCTTC,CASSPWTSGGAWNEQFF,TRBV7-3,TRBD2,NA,TRBJ2-1
TGTGCCAGTAGTATAGGGCTAGCGGGGGGCCCCCCGGAGACCCAGTACTTC,CASSIGLAGGPPETQYF,TRBV19,TRBD2,NA,TRBJ2-5
TGTGCAAGTCGCCCCCCGGGACAGGGGCCTTTTAATTCACCCCTCCACTTT,CASRPPGQGPFNSPLHF,TRBV12-2,NA,NA,TRBJ1-6
TGTGCCAGCAGTCGCCGGGGGGGGGCGAATGAGCAGTTCTTC,CASSRRGGANEQFF,TRBV28,TRBD2,NA,TRBJ2-1
TGTGCCAGTAGACCGACAGGGGCCTACGAGCAGTACTTC,CASRPTGAYEQYF,TRBV19,TRBD1,NA,TRBJ2-7
TGCAGCGTTGGTACAGGGGCCACTAATGAAAAACTGTTTTTT,CSVGTGATNEKLFF,TRBV29-1,TRBD1,NA,TRBJ1-4
TGTGCCAGCAGCCGGGCGGGGGGGAGAGGCAATGAGCAGTTCTTC,CASSRAGGRGNEQFF,TRBV7-2,TRBD2,NA,TRBJ2-1
TGTGCCACCAACACCTTCGGACAGCACACTGAAGCTTTCTTT,CATNTFGQHTEAFF,TRBV2,NA,NA,TRBJ1-1
TGTGCCAGCAGCCAAGCGGGGACCTACAATGAGCAGTTCTTC,CASSQAGTYNEQFF,TRBV11-2,TRBD2,once,TRBJ2-1
TGTGCCAGCAGTTTAACGTACAGGGACTATGGCTACACCTTC,CASSLTYRDYGYTF,TRBV28,NA,NA,TRBJ1-2
TGTGCCAGCAGCCCGCAGGGGGGATTGAATGGCTACACCTTC,CASSPQGGLNGYTF,TRBV2,TRBD1,few,TRBJ1-2
TGTGCCAGCAGCCTTCGGGCGGGGGGGCCCTACGAGCAGTACTTC,CASSLRAGGPYEQYF,TRBV14,TRBD2,NA,TRBJ2-7
TGTGCCAGCAGTTTCGGGGGACAGGGGTATGAAAAACTGTTTTTT,CASSFGGQGYEKLFF,TRBV28,TRBD1,NA,TRBJ1-4
TGTGCCAGCAGCTTAGAGGGACAGACTAATGAAAAACTGTTTTTT,CASSLEGQTNEKLFF,TRBV7-9,TRBD1,NA,TRBJ1-4
TGTGCCAGCAGCTTCGGGACAGGGGGCGAAAAACTGTTTTTT,CASSFGTGGEKLFF,TRBV7-8,TRBD1,NA,TRBJ1-4
TGTGCCATCAGTGAGTTGACAGGGGTTTCTGAAGCTTTCTTT,CAISELTGVSEAFF,TRBV10-3,TRBD1,NA,TRBJ1-1
TGCGCCAGCAGTCAATCGGGGCACGGACAGGGGGGTCAGCCCCAGCATTTT,CASSQSGHGQGGQPQHF,TRBV23-1,TRBD1,NA,TRBJ1-5
TGTGCCAGCAGCTTAGGGACAGGGGTAAGCAATTCACCCCTCCACTTT,CASSLGTGVSNSPLHF,TRBV7-9,TRBD1,once,TRBJ1-6
TGTGCCAGCAGCCAACCTGGACTAGCGGGGGGGTCAGGGGCCCAGTACTTC,CASSQPGLAGGSGAQYF,TRBV4-2,TRBD2,NA,TRBJ2-5
TGTGCCAGTAGCCCTCGGGACAGGGTACACAATGAGCAGTTCTTC,CASSPRDRVHNEQFF,TRBV19,TRBD1,NA,TRBJ2-1
TGTGCCAGCAGTTTAGTGCATCCAGGGGGCGCGGGGGATGGCTACACCTTC,CASSLVHPGGAGDGYTF,TRBV28,TRBD1,few,TRBJ1-2
TGTGCCAGCAGACCTAATAGCGGGGGGGCAAACAATGAGCAGTTCTTC,CASRPNSGGANNEQFF,TRBV7-2,TRBD2,once,TRBJ2-1
TGTGCCAGTCGCGGGGGGGCAGGTAAGGATACGCAGTATTTT,CASRGGAGKDTQYF,TRBV6-5,TRBD2,NA,TRBJ2-3
TGTGCCAGCACCGGCGGCGGTTACAATGAGCAGTTCTTC,CASTGGGYNEQFF,TRBV3-1/TRBV3-2,NA,NA,TRBJ2-1
TGTGCCAGCAGCCATGGGGGGACTGGCTACACCTTC,CASSHGGTGYTF,TRBV5-6,NA,NA,TRBJ1-2
TGTGCCAGCAGCTCCGGGACAGGGGCCACAGATACGCAGTATTTT,CASSSGTGATDTQYF,TRBV7-9,TRBD1,NA,TRBJ2-3
TGTGCCAGCAGTCCGTTAACAGGGGCGGTTACTGAAGCTTTCTTT,CASSPLTGAVTEAFF,TRBV28,TRBD1,once,TRBJ1-1
TGCAGCGTTTTGGACAGGGCTATGAACACTGAAGCTTTCTTT,CSVLDRAMNTEAFF,TRBV29-1,TRBD1,NA,TRBJ1-1
TGCGCCAGCAGCCTGGTTTCTAGCGGCGAGACCCAGTACTTC,CASSLVSSGETQYF,TRBV5-1,TRBD2,NA,TRBJ2-5